This paragraph covers one TCR beta chain sequence. Antigen: not known. This entry belongs to a study of OX40 agonist ivuxolimab in advanced cancers. Samples were taken at baseline and on day 1 of cycles 4 and 7. The ends lost 6 bases at V and 3 bases at J; junction bases unmatched: 8. The CDR3 consists of 13 residues. CDR1 is SQVTM, CDR2 ANQGSEA, per germline. Broader study findings: At doses 0.1 to 3.0 mg/kg, CD4+ and CD8+ clones expanded. Nonresponders included some who also had low normalized T-cell clonal expansion.

Profiled with immunoSEQ multiplex PCR; TCRdb holds only in-frame clones, not every one. The table records 9,500 to 15,000 clones, under 75% of them present only once. V usage is TRBV29-1 and J usage is TRBJ2-7, with TRBD1 matching over 7 bases. The sequence derives from an adult with an advanced solid tumor such as melanoma, head and neck, liver or kidney cancer. Sample: CD4+ or CD8+ T cells sorted from blood, taken in a trial of the OX40 agonist ivuxolimab. CDR3 protein: CSVRQGSSYEQYF. CDR3 in DNA: TGCAGCGTCAGACAGGGTTCGAGCTACGAGCAGTACTTC.